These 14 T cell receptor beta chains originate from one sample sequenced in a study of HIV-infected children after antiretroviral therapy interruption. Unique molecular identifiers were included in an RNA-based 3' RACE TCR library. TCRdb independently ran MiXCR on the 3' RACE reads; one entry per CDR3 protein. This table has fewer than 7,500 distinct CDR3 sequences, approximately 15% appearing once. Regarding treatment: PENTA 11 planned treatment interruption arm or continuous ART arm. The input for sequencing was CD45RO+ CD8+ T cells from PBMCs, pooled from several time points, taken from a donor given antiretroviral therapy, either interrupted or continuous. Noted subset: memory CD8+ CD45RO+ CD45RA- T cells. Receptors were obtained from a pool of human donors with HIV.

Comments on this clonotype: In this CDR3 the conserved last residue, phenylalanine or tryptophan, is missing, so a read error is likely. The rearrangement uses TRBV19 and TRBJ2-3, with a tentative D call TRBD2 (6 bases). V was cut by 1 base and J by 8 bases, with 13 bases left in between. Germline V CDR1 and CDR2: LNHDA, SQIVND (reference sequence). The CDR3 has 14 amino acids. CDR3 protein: CASSIVGGSGTQYL. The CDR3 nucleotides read TGTGCCAGTAGTATAGTTGGGGGGAGCGGTACGCAGTATTTA.

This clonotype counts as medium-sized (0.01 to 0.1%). This CDR3 reads CASSPGQTTDTQYF. CDR3 DNA sequence: TGCGCCAGCAGCCCGGGACAGACCACAGATACGCAGTATTTT. This rearrangement joins TRBV5-1 to TRBJ2-3; 7 nucleotides match TRBD1. CDR1 is SGHRS, CDR2 YFSETQ, per germline. J gave up 2 bases and V 4 bases, and 4 bases lay outside the gene matches. The CDR3 loop spans 14 amino acids. Full variable domain (outside the CDR3, taken from reference TRBV5-1 and TRBJ2-3): KAGVTQTPRYLIKTRGQQVTLSCSPISGHRSVSWYQQTPGQGLQFLFEYFSETQRNKGNFPGRFSGRQFSNSRSEMNVSTLELGDSALYLCASSPGQTTDTQYFGPGTRLTVL.

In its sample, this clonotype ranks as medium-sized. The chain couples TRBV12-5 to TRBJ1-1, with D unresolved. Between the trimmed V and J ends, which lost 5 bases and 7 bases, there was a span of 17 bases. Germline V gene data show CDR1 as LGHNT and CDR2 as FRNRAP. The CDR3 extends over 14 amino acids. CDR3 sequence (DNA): TGTGCTAGTGGTCTGACGATACAAGCAGTTGAAGCTTTCTTT. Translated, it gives CASGLTIQAVEAFF.

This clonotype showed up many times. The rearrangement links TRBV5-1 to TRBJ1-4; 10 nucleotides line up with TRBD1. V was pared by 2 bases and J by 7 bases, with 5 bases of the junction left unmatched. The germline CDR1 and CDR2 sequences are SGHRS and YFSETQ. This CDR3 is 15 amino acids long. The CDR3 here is CASSFTGTGVEKLFF. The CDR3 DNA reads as TGCGCCAGCAGCTTCACCGGGACAGGGGTTGAAAAACTGTTTTTT.

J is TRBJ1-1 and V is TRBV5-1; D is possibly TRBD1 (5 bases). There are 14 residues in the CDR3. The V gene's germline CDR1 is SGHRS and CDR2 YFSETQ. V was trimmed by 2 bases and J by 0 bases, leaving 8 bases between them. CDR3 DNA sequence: TGCGCCAGCAGCTTCGGGGGAATGAACACTGAAGCTTTCTTT. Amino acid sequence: CASSFGGMNTEAFF.

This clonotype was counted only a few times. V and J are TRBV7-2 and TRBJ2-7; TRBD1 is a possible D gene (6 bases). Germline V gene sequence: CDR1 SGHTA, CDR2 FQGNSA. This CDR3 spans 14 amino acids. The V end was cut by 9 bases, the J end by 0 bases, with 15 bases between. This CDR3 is CASTPTGSSYEQYF. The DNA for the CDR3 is TGTGCCAGTACCCCGACAGGAAGCTCCTACGAGCAGTACTTC.

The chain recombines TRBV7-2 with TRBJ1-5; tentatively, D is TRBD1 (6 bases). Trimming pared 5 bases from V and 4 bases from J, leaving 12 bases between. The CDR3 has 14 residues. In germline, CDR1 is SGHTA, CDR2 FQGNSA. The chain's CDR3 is CASSPDRHNQPQHF. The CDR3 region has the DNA TGTGCCAGCAGCCCAGACAGGCATAATCAGCCCCAGCATTTT.

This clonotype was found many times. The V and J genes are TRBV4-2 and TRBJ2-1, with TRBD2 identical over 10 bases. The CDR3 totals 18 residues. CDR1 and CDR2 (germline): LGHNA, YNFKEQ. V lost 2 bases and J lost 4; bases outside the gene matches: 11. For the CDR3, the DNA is TGTGCCAGCAGCCAATTACAACCCGGACTAGCGGAATACAATGAGCAGTTCTTC. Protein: CASSQLQPGLAEYNEQFF.

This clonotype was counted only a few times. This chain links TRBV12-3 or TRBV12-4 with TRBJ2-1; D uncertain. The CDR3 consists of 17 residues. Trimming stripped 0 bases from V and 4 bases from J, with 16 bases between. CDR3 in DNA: TGTGCCAGCAGTTTAGCTAAGGTAATGGCTGAATACAATGAGCAGTTCTTC. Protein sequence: CASSLAKVMAEYNEQFF.

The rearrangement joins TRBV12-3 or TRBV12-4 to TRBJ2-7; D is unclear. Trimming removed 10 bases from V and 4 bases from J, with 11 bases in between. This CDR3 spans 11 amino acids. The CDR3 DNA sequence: TGTGCCACCGCCGCAGGTTACGAGCAGTACTTC. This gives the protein CATAAGYEQYF.

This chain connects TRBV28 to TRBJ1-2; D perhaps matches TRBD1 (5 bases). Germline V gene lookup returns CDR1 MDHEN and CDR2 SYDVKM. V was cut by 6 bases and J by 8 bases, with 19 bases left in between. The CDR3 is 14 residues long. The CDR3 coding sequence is TGTGCCAGCAGACCTGAATGGGGCCGCTACGGCTACACCTTC. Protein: CASRPEWGRYGYTF.

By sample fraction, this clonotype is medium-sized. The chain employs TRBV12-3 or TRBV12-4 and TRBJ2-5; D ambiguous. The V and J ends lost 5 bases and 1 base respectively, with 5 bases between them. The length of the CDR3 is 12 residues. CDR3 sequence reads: CASSPRQETQYF. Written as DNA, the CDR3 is TGTGCCAGCAGTCCCCGCCAAGAGACCCAGTACTTC.

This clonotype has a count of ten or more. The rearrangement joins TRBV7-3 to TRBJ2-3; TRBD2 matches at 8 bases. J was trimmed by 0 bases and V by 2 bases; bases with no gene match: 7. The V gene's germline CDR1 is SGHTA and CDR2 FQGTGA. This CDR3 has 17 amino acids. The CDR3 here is CASSLPPRGGSTDTQYF. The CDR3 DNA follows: TGTGCCAGCAGCTTACCGCCCCGGGGGGGCAGCACAGATACGCAGTATTTT.

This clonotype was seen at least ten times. The CDR3 here is CSARFRAGSTYNEQFF. CDR3 in DNA: TGCAGTGCTAGATTCCGAGCGGGGAGTACCTACAATGAGCAGTTCTTC. The chain has TRBV20-1 and TRBJ2-1; 7 nucleotides line up with TRBD2. The junction had 9 bases not matched to a gene; V was cut back by 2 bases and J by 2 bases. The CDR3 consists of 16 residues. Per the germline V gene, CDR1 is DFQATT and CDR2 is SNEGSKA (reference sequence).